The rows below give T cell receptor beta chains drawn from one sample of a study of technical replicates of blood from a few donors. Clones were sequenced by immunoSEQ multiplex PCR, and TCRdb holds only the in-frame ones, with some missing. The sample carries more than 65,000 clones, about 95% recorded once. The sequenced material came from T cells isolated from PBMCs. The source is a human donor in good health. Each CDR3 is given with its conserved first and last residue. Fields, in order: V gene, D gene, J gene, clone size, CDR3 DNA, CDR3 protein. A D gene is named only where the DNA matches it firmly. Some rows have no size entry. The others give once, few or many, or a class for an expanded clone.

v_gene: TRBV7-9
d_gene: TRBD1
j_gene: TRBJ1-3
abundance: .
CDR3nt: TGTGCCAGCAGTTTCGACAGGGGAAGCGGGACTGGAAACACCATATATTTT
CDR3aa: CASSFDRGSGTGNTIYF

v_gene: TRBV7-9
d_gene: .
j_gene: TRBJ1-3
abundance: .
CDR3nt: TGTGCCAGCAGCTTAGGCGGGTTGTCTGGAAACACCATATATTTT
CDR3aa: CASSLGGLSGNTIYF

v_gene: TRBV28
d_gene: .
j_gene: TRBJ2-5
abundance: .
CDR3nt: TGTGCCAGCAGACCGAACATGAACCTAGAGACCCAGTACTTC
CDR3aa: CASRPNMNLETQYF

v_gene: TRBV29-1
d_gene: TRBD2
j_gene: TRBJ2-1
abundance: .
CDR3nt: TGCAGCGCAGCGGGGGGGCCTGGAAATGAGCAGTTCTTC
CDR3aa: CSAAGGPGNEQFF

v_gene: TRBV5-6
d_gene: TRBD2
j_gene: TRBJ2-5
abundance: .
CDR3nt: TGTGCCAGCAGCTTGCCGGGACTAGCGGGAAAAGAGACCCAGTACTTC
CDR3aa: CASSLPGLAGKETQYF

v_gene: TRBV5-1
d_gene: .
j_gene: TRBJ1-4
abundance: .
CDR3nt: TGCGCCAGCAGCTTGTTAGGCACAGCAACTAATGAAAAACTGTTTTTT
CDR3aa: CASSLLGTATNEKLFF

v_gene: TRBV7-9
d_gene: .
j_gene: TRBJ2-3
abundance: .
CDR3nt: TGTGCCAGCAGCACCGGTCTAGGCACAGATACGCAGTATTTT
CDR3aa: CASSTGLGTDTQYF

v_gene: TRBV10-1
d_gene: .
j_gene: TRBJ2-7
abundance: once
CDR3nt: TGCGCCAGCAGTGGAGGTCCCGGCTACGAGCAGTACTTC
CDR3aa: CASSGGPGYEQYF

v_gene: TRBV4-1
d_gene: .
j_gene: TRBJ2-1
abundance: .
CDR3nt: TGCGCCAGCAGCCCAGTAGGTGGCGGGACTGTCAATGAGCAGTTCTTC
CDR3aa: CASSPVGGGTVNEQFF

v_gene: TRBV4-2
d_gene: TRBD1
j_gene: TRBJ2-2
abundance: .
CDR3nt: TGTGCCAGCAGCCAAGGGGCAGGGGGTCTCTTGAACACCGGGGAGCTGTTTTTT
CDR3aa: CASSQGAGGLLNTGELFF

v_gene: TRBV19
d_gene: TRBD1
j_gene: TRBJ1-1
abundance: .
CDR3nt: TGTGCCAGTAGCCACGGGACAGGGAACACTGAAGCTTTCTTT
CDR3aa: CASSHGTGNTEAFF

v_gene: TRBV30
d_gene: .
j_gene: TRBJ2-7
abundance: .
CDR3nt: TGTGCCTGGAGTTATCCGCGGTGGGACTCAAACTCCTACGAGCAGTACTTC
CDR3aa: CAWSYPRWDSNSYEQYF

v_gene: TRBV10-1
d_gene: .
j_gene: TRBJ1-1
abundance: .
CDR3nt: TGCGCCAGCAGTGCTCAGGGTCTGAACACTGAAGCTTTCTTT
CDR3aa: CASSAQGLNTEAFF

v_gene: TRBV4-2
d_gene: TRBD2
j_gene: TRBJ2-7
abundance: .
CDR3nt: TGTGCCAGCAGCTGGGAGGGCTACTCCTACGAGCAGTACTTC
CDR3aa: CASSWEGYSYEQYF

v_gene: TRBV11-2
d_gene: TRBD1
j_gene: TRBJ1-2
abundance: .
CDR3nt: TGTGCCAGCAGCCCGGGGACAGGGGGAAACTATGGCTACACCTTC
CDR3aa: CASSPGTGGNYGYTF

v_gene: TRBV25-1
d_gene: .
j_gene: TRBJ2-7
abundance: .
CDR3nt: TGTGCCAGCAGTGAATACGAGGGTTTCTCCTACGAGCAGTACTTC
CDR3aa: CASSEYEGFSYEQYF

v_gene: TRBV7-9
d_gene: TRBD1
j_gene: TRBJ1-1
abundance: .
CDR3nt: TGTGCCAGCAGCTTCGGACAGGGGCACACTGAAGCTTTCTTT
CDR3aa: CASSFGQGHTEAFF

v_gene: TRBV2
d_gene: TRBD2
j_gene: TRBJ2-7
abundance: .
CDR3nt: TGTGCCAGCAGAAAACTAGCGGTTAGCTCCTACGAGCAGTACTTC
CDR3aa: CASRKLAVSSYEQYF

v_gene: TRBV7-3
d_gene: .
j_gene: TRBJ2-7
abundance: .
CDR3nt: TGTGCCAGCAGCTTTGGGCAGGGGGAGCAGTACTTC
CDR3aa: CASSFGQGEQYF

v_gene: TRBV5-1
d_gene: .
j_gene: TRBJ1-1
abundance: .
CDR3nt: TGCGCCAGCAGTTTCAACCGGGATAGAGAAGCTTTCTTT
CDR3aa: CASSFNRDREAFF

v_gene: TRBV4-1
d_gene: .
j_gene: TRBJ2-1
abundance: once
CDR3nt: TGCGCCAGCAGCCAAACCACGGTTCCTGAGCAGTTCTTC
CDR3aa: CASSQTTVPEQFF

v_gene: TRBV9
d_gene: .
j_gene: TRBJ2-7
abundance: .
CDR3nt: TGTGCCAGCAGCGTAGGGAGCGGGTACTACGAGCAGTACTTC
CDR3aa: CASSVGSGYYEQYF

v_gene: TRBV14
d_gene: .
j_gene: TRBJ1-2
abundance: .
CDR3nt: TGTGCCAGCAGCCAAGACAGGGGCTATGGCTACACCTTC
CDR3aa: CASSQDRGYGYTF

v_gene: TRBV5-4
d_gene: .
j_gene: TRBJ1-2
abundance: .
CDR3nt: TGTGCCAGCAGCCGGAGGGACTGGGATGGCTACACCTTC
CDR3aa: CASSRRDWDGYTF

v_gene: TRBV9
d_gene: TRBD1
j_gene: TRBJ1-2
abundance: .
CDR3nt: TGTGCCAGCAGCTCAGGGACAGGGGATAGCTATGGCTACACCTTC
CDR3aa: CASSSGTGDSYGYTF

v_gene: TRBV9
d_gene: .
j_gene: TRBJ1-5
abundance: .
CDR3nt: TGTGCCAGCAGCGTAGACCCCGAGAATCAGCCCCAGCATTTT
CDR3aa: CASSVDPENQPQHF

v_gene: TRBV5-1
d_gene: .
j_gene: TRBJ1-2
abundance: .
CDR3nt: TGCGCCAGCAGCTTGTCTGGGGCCAACTATGGCTACACCTTC
CDR3aa: CASSLSGANYGYTF

v_gene: TRBV4-2
d_gene: TRBD1
j_gene: TRBJ2-5
abundance: .
CDR3nt: TGTGCCAGCAGCCAATACGGACAGGGCCAAGAGACCCAGTACTTC
CDR3aa: CASSQYGQGQETQYF

v_gene: TRBV6-1
d_gene: .
j_gene: TRBJ1-1
abundance: .
CDR3nt: TGTGCCAGCAGTGAAACAGGGTGGGTCACTGAAGCTTTCTTT
CDR3aa: CASSETGWVTEAFF

v_gene: TRBV5-1
d_gene: TRBD2
j_gene: TRBJ2-1
abundance: .
CDR3nt: TGCGCCAGCAGCTTGGGCGGGGGTCAACTCAATGAGCAGTTCTTC
CDR3aa: CASSLGGGQLNEQFF

v_gene: TRBV19
d_gene: TRBD2
j_gene: TRBJ2-7
abundance: once
CDR3nt: TGTGCCAGTCGGGGACTAGCGGGTTACGAGCAGTACTTC
CDR3aa: CASRGLAGYEQYF

v_gene: TRBV5-4
d_gene: .
j_gene: TRBJ1-2
abundance: .
CDR3nt: TGTGCCAGCAGCGCCCGACAGGCCTACACCTTC
CDR3aa: CASSARQAYTF

v_gene: TRBV2
d_gene: TRBD1
j_gene: TRBJ2-2
abundance: .
CDR3nt: TGTGCCACTCGGGACAGTCCCGGGGGGGAGCTGTTTTTT
CDR3aa: CATRDSPGGELFF

v_gene: TRBV5-1
d_gene: .
j_gene: TRBJ2-5
abundance: .
CDR3nt: TGCGCCAGCAGCTTTAGTCAAGAGACCCAGTACTTC
CDR3aa: CASSFSQETQYF

v_gene: TRBV4-1
d_gene: .
j_gene: TRBJ2-4
abundance: .
CDR3nt: TGCGCCAGCAGCCAAATCGTGGCAGACATAGCCAAAAACATTCAGTACTTC
CDR3aa: CASSQIVADIAKNIQYF

v_gene: TRBV10-3
d_gene: TRBD2
j_gene: TRBJ2-7
abundance: .
CDR3nt: TGTGCCATCAGTGAGCCCGGACTAGCGGGGGGGCCCTACGAGCAGTACTTC
CDR3aa: CAISEPGLAGGPYEQYF

v_gene: TRBV4-1
d_gene: TRBD2
j_gene: TRBJ2-7
abundance: .
CDR3nt: TGCGCCAGCAGCCAAGTCGCTAGCGGGAGCTACGAGCAGTACTTC
CDR3aa: CASSQVASGSYEQYF

v_gene: TRBV28
d_gene: .
j_gene: TRBJ2-1
abundance: .
CDR3nt: TGTGCCAGCAGTTTATCCAGGGGCGGCTCCTACAATGAGCAGTTCTTC
CDR3aa: CASSLSRGGSYNEQFF

v_gene: TRBV23-1
d_gene: TRBD1
j_gene: TRBJ2-4
abundance: .
CDR3nt: TGCGCCAGCAGTCATTGGACAGGGAGAAACATTCAGTACTTC
CDR3aa: CASSHWTGRNIQYF

v_gene: TRBV5-1
d_gene: .
j_gene: TRBJ2-3
abundance: .
CDR3nt: TGCGCCAGCAGCCGGACAGATACGCAGTATTTT
CDR3aa: CASSRTDTQYF

v_gene: TRBV7-9
d_gene: TRBD1
j_gene: TRBJ1-1
abundance: .
CDR3nt: TGTGCCAGCAGCCAGGGGGCAAACACTGAAGCTTTCTTT
CDR3aa: CASSQGANTEAFF

v_gene: TRBV5-1
d_gene: .
j_gene: TRBJ1-2
abundance: .
CDR3nt: TGCGCCAGCAACCAGGGGTCTCTCGACGCCGAACCTTGGACCTTC
CDR3aa: CASNQGSLDAEPWTF

v_gene: TRBV6-5
d_gene: .
j_gene: TRBJ2-3
abundance: .
CDR3nt: TGTGCCAGCAGTTATGTGAATCCCGGTCGCACAGATACGCAGTATTTT
CDR3aa: CASSYVNPGRTDTQYF

v_gene: TRBV27
d_gene: .
j_gene: TRBJ1-4
abundance: .
CDR3nt: TGTGCCAGCAGCCCCCAGGGGAATAATGAAAAACTGTTTTTT
CDR3aa: CASSPQGNNEKLFF

v_gene: TRBV29-1
d_gene: .
j_gene: TRBJ2-1
abundance: few
CDR3nt: TGCAGCGTTGAAGATCTGGGCAGGGCCTACAATGAGCAGTTCTTC
CDR3aa: CSVEDLGRAYNEQFF

v_gene: TRBV4-2
d_gene: .
j_gene: TRBJ1-3
abundance: .
CDR3nt: TGTGCCAGCAGCCAAGAAGGGAGGGAGGGCCTCTCTGGAAACACCATATATTTT
CDR3aa: CASSQEGREGLSGNTIYF

v_gene: TRBV29-1
d_gene: .
j_gene: TRBJ1-1
abundance: .
CDR3nt: TGCAGCGCCTGGAGGGGCGGGAACACTGAAGCTTTCTTT
CDR3aa: CSAWRGGNTEAFF

v_gene: TRBV7-7
d_gene: TRBD1
j_gene: TRBJ2-3
abundance: .
CDR3nt: TGTGCCAGCAGCTCCCCTTGGGGGACAGGGGTGACAGATACGCAGTATTTT
CDR3aa: CASSSPWGTGVTDTQYF